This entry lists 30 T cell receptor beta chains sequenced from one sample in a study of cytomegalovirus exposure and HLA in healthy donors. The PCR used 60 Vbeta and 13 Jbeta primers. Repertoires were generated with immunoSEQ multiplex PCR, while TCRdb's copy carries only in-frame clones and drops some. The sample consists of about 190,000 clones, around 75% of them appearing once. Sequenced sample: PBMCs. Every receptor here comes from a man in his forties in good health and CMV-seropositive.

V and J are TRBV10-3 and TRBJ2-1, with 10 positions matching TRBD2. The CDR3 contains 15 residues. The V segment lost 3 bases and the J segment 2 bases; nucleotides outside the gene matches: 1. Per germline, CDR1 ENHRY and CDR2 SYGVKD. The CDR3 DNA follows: TGTGCCATCAGTGAAAGCGGGGGGGCCTACAATGAGCAGTTCTTC. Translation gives CAISESGGAYNEQFF.

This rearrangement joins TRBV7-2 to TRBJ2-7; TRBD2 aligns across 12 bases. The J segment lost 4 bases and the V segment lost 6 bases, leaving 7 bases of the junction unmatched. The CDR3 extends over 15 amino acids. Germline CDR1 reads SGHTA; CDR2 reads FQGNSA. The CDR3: CASRDAGLAGYEQYF. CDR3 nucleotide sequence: TGTGCCAGCAGGGATGCCGGACTAGCGGGGTACGAGCAGTACTTC.

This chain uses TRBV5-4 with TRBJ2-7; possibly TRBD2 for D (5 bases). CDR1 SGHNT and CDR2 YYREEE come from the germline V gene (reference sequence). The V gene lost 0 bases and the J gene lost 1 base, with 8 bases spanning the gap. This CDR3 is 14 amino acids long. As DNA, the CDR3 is TGTGCCAGCAGCTTGGACCCGGGATCCTACGAGCAGTACTTC. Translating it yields CASSLDPGSYEQYF.

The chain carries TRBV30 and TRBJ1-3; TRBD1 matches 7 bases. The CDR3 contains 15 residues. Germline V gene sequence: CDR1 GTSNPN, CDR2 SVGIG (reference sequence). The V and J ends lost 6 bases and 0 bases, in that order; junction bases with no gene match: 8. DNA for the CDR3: TGTGCCTGCCAAGACAGGGCAAGCTCTGGAAACACCATATATTTT. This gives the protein CACQDRASSGNTIYF.

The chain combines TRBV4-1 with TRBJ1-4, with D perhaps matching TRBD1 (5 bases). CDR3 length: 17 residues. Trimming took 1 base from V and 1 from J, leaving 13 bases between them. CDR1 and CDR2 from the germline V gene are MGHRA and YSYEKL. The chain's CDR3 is CASSQVLPRETNEKLFF. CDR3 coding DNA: TGCGCCAGCAGCCAAGTTCTCCCCAGGGAAACTAATGAAAAACTGTTTTTT.

Written as DNA, the CDR3 is TGTGCCAGCAGCCCGTACAGCGGGGGTTCCACAGATACGCAGTATTTT. Its protein product is CASSPYSGGSTDTQYF. The gene calls are TRBV9 and TRBJ2-3; 8 nucleotides agree with TRBD2. V was clipped by 4 bases and J by 2 bases; unmatched bases: 9. The CDR3 length is 16 residues. Germline V lookup: CDR1 SGDLS, CDR2 YYNGEE. The entire variable domain, with the rest obtained from reference TRBV9 and TRBJ2-3, is as follows: DSGVTQTPKHLITATGQRVTLRCSPRSGDLSVYWYQQSLDQGLQFLIQYYNGEERAKGNILERFSAQQFPDLHSELNLSSLELGDSALYFCASSPYSGGSTDTQYFGPGTRLTVL.

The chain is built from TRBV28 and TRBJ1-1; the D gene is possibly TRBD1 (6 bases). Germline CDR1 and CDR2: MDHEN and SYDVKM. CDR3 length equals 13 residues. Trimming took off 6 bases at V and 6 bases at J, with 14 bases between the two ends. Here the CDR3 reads CASRPPGAPEAFF. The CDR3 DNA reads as TGTGCCAGCAGACCGCCAGGGGCCCCTGAAGCTTTCTTT.

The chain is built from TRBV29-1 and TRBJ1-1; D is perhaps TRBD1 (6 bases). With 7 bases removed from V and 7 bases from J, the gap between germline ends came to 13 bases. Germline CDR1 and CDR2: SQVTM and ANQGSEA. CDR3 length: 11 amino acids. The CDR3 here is CSAVGAGEAFF. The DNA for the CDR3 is TGCAGCGCAGTGGGGGCCGGTGAAGCTTTCTTT.

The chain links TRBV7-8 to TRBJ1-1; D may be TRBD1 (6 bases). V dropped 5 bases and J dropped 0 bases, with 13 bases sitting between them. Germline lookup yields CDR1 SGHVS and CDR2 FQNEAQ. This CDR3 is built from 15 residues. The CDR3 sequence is CASSARTAMNTEAFF. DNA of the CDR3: TGTGCCAGCAGCGCCCGGACAGCCATGAACACTGAAGCTTTCTTT.

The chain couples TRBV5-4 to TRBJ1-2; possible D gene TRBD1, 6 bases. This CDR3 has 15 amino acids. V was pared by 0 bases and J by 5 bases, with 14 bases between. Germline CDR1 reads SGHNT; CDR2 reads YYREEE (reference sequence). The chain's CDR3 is CASSLGAGEGYGYTF. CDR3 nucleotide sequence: TGTGCCAGCAGCTTGGGGGCAGGGGAGGGATATGGCTACACCTTC.

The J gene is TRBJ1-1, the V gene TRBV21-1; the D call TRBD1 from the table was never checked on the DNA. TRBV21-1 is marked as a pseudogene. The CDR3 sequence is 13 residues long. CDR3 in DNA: TGTGCCAGTCCAGGGGGTAGGGACACTGAAGCTTTCTTT. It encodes CASPGGRDTEAFF.

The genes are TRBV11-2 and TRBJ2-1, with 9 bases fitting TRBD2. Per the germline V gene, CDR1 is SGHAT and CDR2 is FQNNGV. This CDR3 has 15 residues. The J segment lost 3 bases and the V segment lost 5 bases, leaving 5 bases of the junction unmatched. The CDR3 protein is CASSPSGVLYNEQFF. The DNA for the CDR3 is TGTGCCAGCAGCCCTAGCGGGGTGCTCTACAATGAGCAGTTCTTC.

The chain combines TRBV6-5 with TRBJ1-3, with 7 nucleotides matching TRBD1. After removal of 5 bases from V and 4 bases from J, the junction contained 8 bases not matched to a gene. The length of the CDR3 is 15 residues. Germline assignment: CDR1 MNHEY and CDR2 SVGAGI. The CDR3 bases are TGTGCCAGCAGTCCGCCCCAGGGGGTCGGAAACACCATATATTTT. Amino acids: CASSPPQGVGNTIYF.

CDR3 in DNA: TGTGCCAGCAGCCCTAGAACAGGGGCGGCCTCTGGGGCCAACGTCCTGACTTTC. Translating gives CASSPRTGAASGANVLTF. The chain combines TRBV14 with TRBJ2-6; 7 nucleotides align to TRBD1. The V segment lost 4 bases and the J segment 0 bases; nucleotides outside the gene matches: 9. Per germline, CDR1 SGHDN and CDR2 FVKESK. This CDR3 is 18 amino acids long.

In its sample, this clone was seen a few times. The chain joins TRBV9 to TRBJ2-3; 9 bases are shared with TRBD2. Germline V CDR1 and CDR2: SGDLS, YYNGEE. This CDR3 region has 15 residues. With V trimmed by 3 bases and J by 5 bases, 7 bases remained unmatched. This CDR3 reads CASSGAGGPGDTQYF. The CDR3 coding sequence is TGTGCCAGCAGCGGTGCGGGGGGGCCCGGAGATACGCAGTATTTT. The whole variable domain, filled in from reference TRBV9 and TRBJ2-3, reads DSGVTQTPKHLITATGQRVTLRCSPRSGDLSVYWYQQSLDQGLQFLIQYYNGEERAKGNILERFSAQQFPDLHSELNLSSLELGDSALYFCASSGAGGPGDTQYFGPGTRLTVL.

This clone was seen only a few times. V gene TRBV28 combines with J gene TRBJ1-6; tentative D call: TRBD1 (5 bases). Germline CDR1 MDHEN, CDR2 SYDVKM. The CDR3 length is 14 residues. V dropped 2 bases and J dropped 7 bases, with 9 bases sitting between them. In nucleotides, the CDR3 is TGTGCCAGCAGTTTACTGGACAAAAATTCACCCCTCCACTTT. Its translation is CASSLLDKNSPLHF.

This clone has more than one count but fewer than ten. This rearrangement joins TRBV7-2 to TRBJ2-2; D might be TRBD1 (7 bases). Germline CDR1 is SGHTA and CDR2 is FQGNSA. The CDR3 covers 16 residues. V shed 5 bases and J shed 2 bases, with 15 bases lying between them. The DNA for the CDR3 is TGTGCCAGCAGCCGACAGGGCGGGGTTAACACCGGGGAGCTGTTTTTT. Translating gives CASSRQGGVNTGELFF.

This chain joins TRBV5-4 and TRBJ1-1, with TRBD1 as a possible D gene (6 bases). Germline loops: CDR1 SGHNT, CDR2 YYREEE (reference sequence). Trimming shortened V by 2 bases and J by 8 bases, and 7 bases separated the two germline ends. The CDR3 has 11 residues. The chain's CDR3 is CASSLGQEAFF. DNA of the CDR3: TGTGCCAGCAGCTTAGGACAGGAAGCTTTCTTT.

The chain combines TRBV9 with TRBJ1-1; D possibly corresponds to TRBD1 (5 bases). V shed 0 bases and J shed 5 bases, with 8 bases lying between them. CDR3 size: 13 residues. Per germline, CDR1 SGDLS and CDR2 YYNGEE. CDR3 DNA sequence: TGTGCCAGCAGCGTAGAGGGGAATACTGAAGCTTTCTTT. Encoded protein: CASSVEGNTEAFF.

CDR3 DNA sequence: TGCAGCGTACAGGGAGCTAACTATGGCTACACCTTC. Translating it yields CSVQGANYGYTF. This sequence joins TRBV29-1 and TRBJ1-2, with D possibly being TRBD1 (6 bases). In germline, CDR1 is SQVTM, CDR2 ANQGSEA. The CDR3 extends over 12 amino acids. Deletions cut 6 bases from V and 0 bases from J, with 8 bases between. The full variable domain, its missing parts supplied by reference TRBV29-1 and TRBJ1-2, is SAVISQKPSRDICQRGTSLTIQCQVDSQVTMMFWYRQQPGQSLTLIATANQGSEATYESGFVIDKFPISRPNLTFSTLTVSNMSPEDSSIYLCSVQGANYGYTFGSGTRLTVV.

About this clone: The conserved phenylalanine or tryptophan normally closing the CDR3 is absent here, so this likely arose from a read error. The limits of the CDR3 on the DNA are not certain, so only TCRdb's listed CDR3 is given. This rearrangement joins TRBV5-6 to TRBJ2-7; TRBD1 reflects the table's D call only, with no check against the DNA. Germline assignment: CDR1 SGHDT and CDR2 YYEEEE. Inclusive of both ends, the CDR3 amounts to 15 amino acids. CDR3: CASSSLPLVGQTISL.

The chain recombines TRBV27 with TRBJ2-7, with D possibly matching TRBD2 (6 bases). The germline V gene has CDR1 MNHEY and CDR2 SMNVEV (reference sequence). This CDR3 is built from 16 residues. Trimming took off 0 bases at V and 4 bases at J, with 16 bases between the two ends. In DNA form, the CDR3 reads TGTGCCAGCAGTTTATCGCCCGGGGCCGCGGGGTACGAGCAGTACTTC. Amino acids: CASSLSPGAAGYEQYF.

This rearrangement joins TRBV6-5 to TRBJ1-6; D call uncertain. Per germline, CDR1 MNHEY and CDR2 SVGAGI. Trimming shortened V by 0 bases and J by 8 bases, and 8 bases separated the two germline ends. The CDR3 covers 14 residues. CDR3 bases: TGTGCCAGCAGTTACTCTGGCCGGGATTCACCCCTCCACTTT. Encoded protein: CASSYSGRDSPLHF.

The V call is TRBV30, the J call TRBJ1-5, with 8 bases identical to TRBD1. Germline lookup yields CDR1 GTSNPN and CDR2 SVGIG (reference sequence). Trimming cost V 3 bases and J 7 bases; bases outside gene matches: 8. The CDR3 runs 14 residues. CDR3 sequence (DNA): TGTGCCTGGAGCACCGGACAGGGAAGACAGCCCCAGCATTTT. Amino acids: CAWSTGQGRQPQHF. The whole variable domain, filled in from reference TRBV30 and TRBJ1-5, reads SQTIHQWPATLVQPVGSPLSLECTVEGTSNPNLYWYRQAAGRGLQLLFYSVGIGQISSEVPQNLSASRPQDRQFILSSKKLLLSDSGFYLCAWSTGQGRQPQHFGDGTRLSIL.

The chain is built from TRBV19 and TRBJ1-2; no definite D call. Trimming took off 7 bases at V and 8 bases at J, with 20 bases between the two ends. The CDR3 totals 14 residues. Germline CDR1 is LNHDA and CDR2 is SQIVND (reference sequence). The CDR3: CASKMVRSAHGYTF. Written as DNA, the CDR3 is TGTGCCAGTAAAATGGTCAGGTCGGCACACGGCTACACCTTC.

CDR3 bases: TGCGCCAGCAGCCAAGATGGATCAGGGATGGGCTACAATGAGCAGTTCTTC. It yields the protein CASSQDGSGMGYNEQFF. The rearrangement uses TRBV4-3 and TRBJ2-1; a weak D match, TRBD1 (5 bases). The CDR3 runs to 17 residues. Germline assignment: CDR1 LGHNA and CDR2 YSLEER. Trimming cost V 0 bases and J 3 bases, with 15 bases left between them.

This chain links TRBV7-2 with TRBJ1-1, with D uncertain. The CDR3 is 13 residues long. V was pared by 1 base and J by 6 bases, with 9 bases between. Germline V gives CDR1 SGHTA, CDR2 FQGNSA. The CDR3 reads CASSLDRVAEAFF. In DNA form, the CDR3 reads TGTGCCAGCAGCTTAGATCGGGTTGCTGAAGCTTTCTTT.

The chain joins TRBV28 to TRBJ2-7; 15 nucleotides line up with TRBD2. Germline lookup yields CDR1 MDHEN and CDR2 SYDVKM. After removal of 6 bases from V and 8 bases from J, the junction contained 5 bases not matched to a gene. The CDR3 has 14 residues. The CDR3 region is CASSGLAGGAKQYF. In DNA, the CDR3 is TGTGCCAGCAGCGGACTAGCGGGGGGGGCGAAGCAGTACTTC.

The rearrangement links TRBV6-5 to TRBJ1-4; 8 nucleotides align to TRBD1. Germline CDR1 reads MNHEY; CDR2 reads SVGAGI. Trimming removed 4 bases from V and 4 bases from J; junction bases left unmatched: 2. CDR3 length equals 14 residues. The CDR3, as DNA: TGTGCCAGCAGTTTCACAGGGGGTAATGAAAAACTGTTTTTT. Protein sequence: CASSFTGGNEKLFF.

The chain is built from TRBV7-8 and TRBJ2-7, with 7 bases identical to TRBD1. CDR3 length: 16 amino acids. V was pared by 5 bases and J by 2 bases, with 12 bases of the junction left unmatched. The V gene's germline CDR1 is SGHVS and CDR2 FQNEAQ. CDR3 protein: CASSPEGAARAYEQYF. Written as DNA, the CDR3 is TGTGCCAGCAGCCCCGAGGGGGCGGCCAGGGCCTACGAGCAGTACTTC.